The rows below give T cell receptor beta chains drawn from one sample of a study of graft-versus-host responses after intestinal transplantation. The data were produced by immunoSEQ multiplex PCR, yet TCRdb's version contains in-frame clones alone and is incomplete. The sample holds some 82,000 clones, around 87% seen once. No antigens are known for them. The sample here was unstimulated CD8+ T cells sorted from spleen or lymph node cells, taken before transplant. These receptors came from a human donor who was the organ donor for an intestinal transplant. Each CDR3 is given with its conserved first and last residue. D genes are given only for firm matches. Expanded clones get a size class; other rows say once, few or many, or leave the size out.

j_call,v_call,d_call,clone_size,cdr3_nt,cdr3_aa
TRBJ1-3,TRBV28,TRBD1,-,TGTGCCAGCAGTTATGGGGACAGGGCGAAATATGGTGGAAACACCATATATTTT,CASSYGDRAKYGGNTIYF
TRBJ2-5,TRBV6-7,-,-,TGTGCCAGCAGTTATCACGGAGAGACCCAGTACTTC,CASSYHGETQYF
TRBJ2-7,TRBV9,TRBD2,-,TGTGCCAGCAGCGTAGCTTTGAGGGGAGGGGAGCAGTACTTC,CASSVALRGGEQYF
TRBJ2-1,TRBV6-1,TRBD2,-,TGTGCCAGCAGCTTAGCGGGGGGACCCAACAATGAGCAGTTCTTC,CASSLAGGPNNEQFF
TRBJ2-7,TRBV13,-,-,TGTGCCAGCAGCTTAAATCGCGGGACACTCACCTACGAGCAGTACTTC,CASSLNRGTLTYEQYF
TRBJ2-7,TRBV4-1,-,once,TGCGCCAGCAGCCCCCGGGACTCCTTCTACGAGCAGTACTTC,CASSPRDSFYEQYF
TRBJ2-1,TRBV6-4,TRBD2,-,TGTGCCAGCAGTGACTCGGGGACTAGCGGGGTCAATGAGCAGTTCTTC,CASSDSGTSGVNEQFF
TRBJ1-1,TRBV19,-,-,TGTGCCAGTAGTTTGCCCCACCGGGCGAACACTGAAGCTTTCTTT,CASSLPHRANTEAFF
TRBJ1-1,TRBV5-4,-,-,TGTGCCAGCAGCTTAGCCCTAGGAACTGAAGCTTTCTTT,CASSLALGTEAFF
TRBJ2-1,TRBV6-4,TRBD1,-,TGTGCCAGCAGTCCACATGGACAGGGGACCATCTACAATGAGCAGTTCTTC,CASSPHGQGTIYNEQFF
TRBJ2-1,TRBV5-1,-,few,TGCGCCAGCAGCTCAGCGGACAGTAGCGATGAGCAGTTCTTC,CASSSADSSDEQFF
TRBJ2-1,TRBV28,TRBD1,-,TGTGCCAGCAGTCCAGGACAGGGGGCTCCGTCTGAGCAGTTCTTC,CASSPGQGAPSEQFF
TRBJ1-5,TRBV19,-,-,TGTGCCAGTAGTATGCTCCCTCAGCCCCAGCATTTT,CASSMLPQPQHF
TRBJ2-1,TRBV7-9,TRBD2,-,TGTGCCAGCGCGGGACTAACCTTATACAATGAGCAGTTCTTC,CASAGLTLYNEQFF
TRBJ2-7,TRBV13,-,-,TGTGCCAGCAGCCCGGGGGCGGGGGAGCAGTACTTC,CASSPGAGEQYF
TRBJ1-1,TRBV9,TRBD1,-,TGTGCCAGCAGCGACGGGCTCCAACCGGGGACAGGGAAGAAAGCTTTCTTT,CASSDGLQPGTGKKAFF
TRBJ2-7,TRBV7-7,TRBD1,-,TGTGCCAGCAGTTCAGGACAGGGAATTCTCTACGAGCAGTACTTC,CASSSGQGILYEQYF
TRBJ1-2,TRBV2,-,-,TGTGCCAGCAGTGAAGGCGTGCTCTATGGCTACACCTTC,CASSEGVLYGYTF
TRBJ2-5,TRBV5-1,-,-,TGCGCCAGCAGCTTGGCTGGGGCGGTAGAGACCCAGTACTTC,CASSLAGAVETQYF
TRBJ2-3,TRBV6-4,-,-,TGTGCCAGCAGTGACTCGACTACAGATACGCAGTATTTT,CASSDSTTDTQYF
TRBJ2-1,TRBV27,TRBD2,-,TGTGCCAGCAGATTGGGAGGGGATGAGCAGTTCTTC,CASRLGGDEQFF
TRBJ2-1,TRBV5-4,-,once,TGTGCCAGCAGCCCTGAGCCGGCACAAACCTACAATGAGCAGTTCTTC,CASSPEPAQTYNEQFF
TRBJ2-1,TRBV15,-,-,TGTGCCACCAGCCTGGATGGGGGCAGCGGCTACAATGAGCAGTTCTTC,CATSLDGGSGYNEQFF
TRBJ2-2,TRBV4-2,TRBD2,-,TGTGCCAGCAGCCGGACTAGCGGGGGGGCCGGGGAGCTGTTTTTT,CASSRTSGGAGELFF
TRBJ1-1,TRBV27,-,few,TGTGCCAGCAGCTTTGACCGTGGGTATTTTGTAACTTTCTTT,CASSFDRGYFVTFF
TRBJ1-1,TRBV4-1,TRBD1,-,TGCGCCAGCAGCCTACCCGGGACAGGGGACCAGAACACTGAAGCTTTCTTT,CASSLPGTGDQNTEAFF
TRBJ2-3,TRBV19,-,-,TGTGCCAGTAGCCCCGGCATATGGGAGTCAACGCAGTATTTT,CASSPGIWESTQYF
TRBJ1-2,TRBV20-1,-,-,TGCAGTGCTGTGGATATGTATGGCTACACCTTC,CSAVDMYGYTF
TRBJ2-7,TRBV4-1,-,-,TGCGCCAGCAGCCAAGACGTACAGGGCCTCTCCTACGAGCAGTACTTC,CASSQDVQGLSYEQYF
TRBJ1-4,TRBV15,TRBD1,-,TGTGCCACCAGCAGAGCGGGACAGGGACATTGGGGAAAACTGTTTTTT,CATSRAGQGHWGKLFF
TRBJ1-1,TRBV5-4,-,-,TGTGCCAGCAGCTTGTACGGGGGGCCACCGTGGGGGTATTTTTACACTGAAGCTTTCTTT,CASSLYGGPPWGYFYTEAFF
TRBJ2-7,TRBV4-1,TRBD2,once,TGCGCCAGCAGCCGAGGGACTAGCGGGGCCGTTTACGAGCAGTACTTC,CASSRGTSGAVYEQYF
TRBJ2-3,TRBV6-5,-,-,TGTTTCGGGGGCGAAACAGATACGCAGTATTTT,CFGGETDTQYF
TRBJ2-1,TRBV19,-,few,TGTGCCAGTGCACCAATCCAGGGGATATCCTACAATGAGCAGTTCTTC,CASAPIQGISYNEQFF
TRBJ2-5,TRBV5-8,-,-,TGTGCCAGCAGCCCACTCCTTGGGGGCATGGAGACCCAGTACTTC,CASSPLLGGMETQYF
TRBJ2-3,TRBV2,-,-,TGTGCCAGCATTAAAAGACCGACACCTCGGGTAGCTGGCACAGATACGCAGTATTTT,CASIKRPTPRVAGTDTQYF
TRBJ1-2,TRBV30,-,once,TGTGCCTGGAGCTACGGGGGGGAAGGCGGCTACACCTTC,CAWSYGGEGGYTF
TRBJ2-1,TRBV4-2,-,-,TGTGCCAGCAGTAGCTCCAATGAGCAGTTCTTC,CASSSSNEQFF
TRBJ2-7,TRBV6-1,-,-,TGTGCCAGCAGTGTTCGGCTATCCTACGAGCAGTACTTC,CASSVRLSYEQYF
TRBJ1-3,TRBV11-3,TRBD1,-,TGTGCCAGCAGCCGGACAGGATTTAGCTGTCTCATATATTTT,CASSRTGFSCLIYF